What follows describes a single TCR beta chain. Its specificity is not known. This entry comes from a study of cytomegalovirus exposure and HLA in healthy donors. PCR amplification relied on 60 Vbeta primers (plus 13 Jbeta primers). Generated by immunoSEQ multiplex PCR, the TCRdb table keeps only in-frame clones and is missing some. The sample yields 170,000 or so clones, around 86% seen once. Findings of the study overall: In a later analysis, 16,951 TCR beta sequences were associated with HLA alleles at 0.05 false discovery rate.

Material: PBMCs. The TCR originated in a man aged 45-65 years in good health and CMV-seronegative.

The chain's CDR3 is CASSPRGAPLLEAFF. In DNA, the CDR3 is TGTGCCAGCAGCCCTAGGGGCGCCCCCCTTTTGGAAGCTTTCTTT. The J gene is TRBJ1-1, the V gene TRBV5-5; D might be TRBD1 (5 bases). Trimming removed 4 bases at V and 8 bases at J, with 21 bases between. CDR1 is SGHKS and CDR2 is YYEKEE in the germline V gene (reference sequence). The CDR3 is 15 amino acids. The full variable domain, in which reference TRBV5-5 and TRBJ1-1 provide the parts outside the CDR3, is DAGVTQSPTHLIKTRGQQVTLRCSPISGHKSVSWYQQVLGQGPQFIFQYYEKEERGRGNFPDRFSARQFPNYSSELNVNALLLGDSALYLCASSPRGAPLLEAFFGQGTRLTVV.